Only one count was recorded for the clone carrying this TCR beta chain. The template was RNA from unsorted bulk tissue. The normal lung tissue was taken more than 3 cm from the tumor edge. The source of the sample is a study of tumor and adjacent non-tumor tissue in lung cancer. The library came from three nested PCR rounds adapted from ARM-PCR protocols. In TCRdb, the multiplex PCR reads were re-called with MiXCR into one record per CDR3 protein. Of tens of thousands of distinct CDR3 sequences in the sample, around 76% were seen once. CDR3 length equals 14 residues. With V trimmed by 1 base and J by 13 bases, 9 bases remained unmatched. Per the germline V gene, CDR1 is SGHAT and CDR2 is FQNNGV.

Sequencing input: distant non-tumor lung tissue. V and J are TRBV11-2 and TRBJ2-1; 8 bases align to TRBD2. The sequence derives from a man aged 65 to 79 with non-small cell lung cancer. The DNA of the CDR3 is TGTGCCAGCAGCTTAGCGGGAGGGGCCAGTGATCAGTTCTTC. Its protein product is CASSLAGGASDQFF. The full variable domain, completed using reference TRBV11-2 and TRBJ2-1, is EAGVAQSPRYKIIEKRQSVAFWCNPISGHATLYWYQQILGQGPKLLIQFQNNGVVDDSQLPKDRFSAERLKGVDSTLKIQPAKLEDSAVYLCASSLAGGASDQFFGPGTRLTVL.